This T cell receptor beta chain derives from a study of cytomegalovirus exposure and HLA in healthy donors. Broader study findings: Within an earlier analysis, most TCR beta V segments proved productive either about 87% or about 30% of the time. A likely sequencing artifact accounted for one observed cluster of highly shared sequence variants.

Vbeta (60) and Jbeta (13) primers were used in the PCR. Produced via immunoSEQ multiplex PCR; TCRdb's table is partial and in-frame only. The sample shows 200,000 or so clones, nearly 80% of them seen only once. While unrecorded immune exposures were likely, the donors were nominally healthy when sampled. As concerns this clone: Its antigen is not known.

CDR3 length: 11 amino acids. With 6 bases removed from V and 9 bases from J, the gap between germline ends came to 9 bases. Looked up from germline, CDR1 is LNHDA and CDR2 is SQIVND (reference sequence). This clonotype was sampled from a woman in her 30s in good health and CMV-seropositive. The material sequenced was PBMCs. The V gene is TRBV19, the J gene TRBJ1-3; D is uncertain. This CDR3 reads CASSLSRTIYF. The DNA of the CDR3 is TGTGCCAGTAGCCTTTCGCGCACCATATATTTT. Combining the CDR3 with reference TRBV19 and TRBJ1-3 gives the whole variable domain DGGITQSPKYLFRKEGQNVTLSCEQNLNHDAMYWYRQDPGQGLRLIYYSQIVNDFQKGDIAEGYSVSREKKESFPLTVTSAQKNPTAFYLCASSLSRTIYFGEGSWLTVV.